This T cell receptor beta chain appears in the sequencing data of a study of lymphopenia after photon versus proton radiotherapy. The method was immunoSEQ multiplex PCR; TCRdb's version includes in-frame clones alone and lacks a portion of them. The repertoire holds around 20,000 clones, with roughly 91% as singletons. The CDR3 is made up of 14 amino acids. V lost 4 bases and J lost 8, with 17 bases in between. CDR1 LNHDA and CDR2 SQIVND come from the germline V gene (reference sequence). As to this clone: No antigen is known for it.

Study-wide results and limits: Post-nadir TCR diversity decline inversely tracked overall survival among those who died.

Sequences were derived from peripheral blood, sampled from a patient treated with proton-based radiotherapy. This clonotype originated in a man older than 75 with esophageal cancer. This rearrangement joins TRBV19 to TRBJ1-2; D gene ambiguous. For the CDR3, the DNA is TGTGCCAGTAGTACACTACCGGGCACGGGGGGCTACACCTTC. This encodes CASSTLPGTGGYTF.